This T cell receptor (beta chain) appears in the sequencing data of a study of T cell changes during pregnancy in multiple sclerosis. Germline V CDR1 and CDR2: KGHSH, LQKENI. The CDR3 is 16 residues long. V dropped 3 bases and J dropped 3; count of bases not matched to a gene: 9. TCRdb's copy holds only in-frame clones and misses some; the assay was immunoSEQ multiplex PCR. The sample records approximately 65,000 clones, around nine tenths being singletons. The chain uses TRBV18 and TRBJ1-2; 8 positions match TRBD1. This TCR was recovered from a female donor in good health, enrolled as a control in a pregnancy study. The specimen was peripheral blood, collected in the third trimester of pregnancy. The CDR3 region is CASSPLRTGYDYGYTF. The CDR3 DNA reads TGTGCCAGCTCACCTTTAAGGACAGGGTATGACTATGGCTACACCTTC. Complete variable domain (other parts from reference TRBV18 and TRBJ1-2): NAGVMQNPRHLVRRRGQEARLRCSPMKGHSHVYWYRQLPEEGLKFMVYLQKENIIDESGMPKERFSAEFPKEGPSILRIQQVVRGDSAAYFCASSPLRTGYDYGYTFGSGTRLTVV.